Following are 22 T cell receptor beta chains from one sample sequenced in a study of T cell repertoires in cytomegalovirus infection. TCRdb re-analysed the reads in MiXCR, keeping a single row per CDR3 protein. This table has about 360,000 distinct CDR3 sequences, 34% appearing once. Their recognized antigens are unknown. This specimen was cultured PBMCs, taken from culture after CMV antigen stimulation. These receptors came from a human donor in good health (CMV status not recorded). Some clones in this sample may be carry-over from other donors' samples.

This rearrangement joins TRBV6-6 to TRBJ1-1; no definite D call. CDR1 is MNHNY, CDR2 SVGAGI, per germline (reference sequence). Trimming pared 5 bases from V and 3 bases from J, leaving 10 bases between. The CDR3 has 13 amino acids. The CDR3 sequence is CASSPRTYTEAFF. DNA for the CDR3: TGTGCCAGCAGTCCCCGGACGTACACTGAAGCTTTCTTT.

This clonotype showed up many times. The chain uses TRBV7-2 and TRBJ2-7, with 7 bases lining up with TRBD2. Per the germline V gene, CDR1 is SGHTA and CDR2 is FQGNSA. The CDR3 has 21 residues. The trim removed 2 bases at V and 0 bases at J, leaving 22 bases unmatched. The CDR3 loop is CASSLSSGAWEAVGSSYEQYV. The CDR3, as DNA: TGTGCCAGCAGCTTATCTAGCGGTGCGTGGGAGGCGGTAGGTAGCTCCTACGAGCAGTACGTC.

The chain uses TRBV28 and TRBJ1-6; D uncertain. The CDR3 loop spans 14 amino acids. V was cut by 5 bases and J by 8 bases, with 13 bases left in between. CDR1 MDHEN and CDR2 SYDVKM come from the germline V gene. In nucleotides, the CDR3 is TGTGCCAGCAGTGTGAGGACGGGGTATTCACCCCTCCACTTT. Residues: CASSVRTGYSPLHF.

This clonotype was picked up one time. V usage is TRBV4-1 and J usage is TRBJ1-1; no firm D call. This CDR3 has 15 residues. The germline V gene has CDR1 MGHRA and CDR2 YSYEKL. Between the trimmed V and J ends, which lost 2 bases and 6 bases, there was a span of 16 bases. CDR3 bases: TGCGCCAGCAGCCAAATGTGGAGGGCCGGGGCTGAAGCTTTCTTT. Its translation is CASSQMWRAGAEAFF.

This sequence joins TRBV11-2 and TRBJ2-2; 8 bases line up with TRBD1. Germline CDR1 and CDR2: SGHAT and FQNNGV. The V gene end was trimmed by 6 bases and the J gene end by 1 base; junction bases not matched to a gene: 7. CDR3 size: 16 residues. For the CDR3, the DNA is TGTGCCAGCAGTCAGACAGGGGCTATGAACACCGGGGAGCTGTTTTTT. This sequence encodes CASSQTGAMNTGELFF.

The chain joins TRBV6-1 to TRBJ2-1; D unclear. V was cut by 5 bases and J by 6 bases, with 17 bases left in between. Germline lookup yields CDR1 MNHNS and CDR2 SASEGT. The CDR3 extends over 15 amino acids. CDR3 sequence (DNA): TGTGCCAGCAGTTACCTGAGCGCGGCACTCAATGAGCAGTTCTTC. It encodes CASSYLSAALNEQFF.

This clonotype was seen at least ten times. DNA for the CDR3: TGTGCCAGCAGCTTTCTTACTAATAACTATGGCTACACCTTC. Encoded protein: CASSFLTNNYGYTF. V and J are TRBV7-2 and TRBJ1-2; D gene ambiguous. V was trimmed by 3 bases and J by 1 base, leaving 9 bases between them. Per germline, CDR1 SGHTA and CDR2 FQGNSA. This CDR3 is built from 14 residues.

The chain joins TRBV20-1 to TRBJ2-3; D is possibly TRBD2 (6 bases). Germline CDR1 and CDR2: DFQATT and SNEGSKA (reference sequence). The CDR3 runs 15 residues. Between the trimmed V and J ends, which lost 3 bases and 4 bases, there was a span of 17 bases. CDR3 bases: TGCAGTGCTAGTTTAGTCGGCGGGATGCCAGATACGCAGTATTTT. This codes for CSASLVGGMPDTQYF.

This clonotype showed up just once. At one end, the junction sequence differs from germline, possibly due to a read error. The CDR3 here is CASSLGTSGNDF. CDR3 bases: TGTGCCAGCAGCTTAGGTACTAGCGGGAACGACTTC. The chain combines TRBV7-2 with TRBJ2-1, with TRBD2 matching 10 bases. The CDR3 extends over 12 amino acids. In germline, CDR1 is SGHTA, CDR2 FQGNSA.

This clonotype has just a few counts. The chain links TRBV12-3 or TRBV12-4 to TRBJ2-2, with D uncertain. This CDR3 is built from 12 residues. Trimming stripped 7 bases from V and 7 bases from J, with 10 bases between. The CDR3 sequence is CASTTSLGELFF. DNA for the CDR3: TGTGCCAGCACCACTTCACTCGGGGAGCTGTTTTTT.

The chain combines TRBV7-2 with TRBJ2-3; D is perhaps TRBD2 (5 bases). V lost 4 bases and J 0 bases, leaving 8 bases between the germline ends. This CDR3 contains 14 residues. Germline V gene sequence: CDR1 SGHTA, CDR2 FQGNSA. CDR3 DNA: TGTGCCAGCAGCTCACGGACTAGCACAGATACGCAGTATTTT. Residues: CASSSRTSTDTQYF.

This clonotype was detected many times. The gene calls are TRBV7-2 and TRBJ2-3; D remains ambiguous. Germline values: CDR1 SGHTA, CDR2 FQGNSA. The CDR3 totals 14 residues. V lost 2 bases and J 3 bases, leaving 9 bases between the germline ends. The CDR3 DNA reads TGTGCCAGCAGCTTACGGATGACAACAGATACGCAGTATTTT. Protein product: CASSLRMTTDTQYF.

This clonotype was counted only a few times. V usage is TRBV6-2 or TRBV6-3 and J usage is TRBJ1-1, with D unresolved. Per the germline V gene, CDR1 is MNHEY and CDR2 is SVGEGT. The V end was cut by 4 bases, the J end by 1 base, with 10 bases between. This CDR3 region has 14 residues. Here the CDR3 reads CASSSPEPNTEAFF. CDR3 DNA: TGTGCCAGCAGTTCCCCAGAACCGAACACTGAAGCTTTCTTT.

The chain carries TRBV3-1 and TRBJ2-1, with TRBD2 matching over 8 bases. Germline lookup yields CDR1 LGHDT and CDR2 YNNKEL (reference sequence). The ends lost 1 base at V and 7 bases at J; junction bases unmatched: 9. The CDR3 has 16 amino acids. CDR3 protein: CASSQVPAGEANEQFF. As DNA, the CDR3 is TGTGCCAGCAGCCAAGTTCCAGCGGGAGAAGCAAATGAGCAGTTCTTC.

The V call is TRBV6-5, the J call TRBJ2-7; D may match TRBD1 or TRBD2 (5 bases each). Deletions cut 10 bases from V and 6 bases from J, with 19 bases between. The germline gives CDR1 MNHEY, CDR2 SVGAGI. This CDR3 region has 13 residues. The CDR3 nucleotides read TGTGCCACCCAGGCAGCTCATGGGACCGAGCAGTACGTC. Translating it yields CATQAAHGTEQYV.

The rearrangement joins TRBV6-1 to TRBJ2-7; D is possibly TRBD1 or TRBD2 (5 bases each). Per the germline V gene, CDR1 is MNHNS and CDR2 is SASEGT. Deletions cut 2 bases from V and 4 bases from J, with 15 bases between. The CDR3 has 15 amino acids. CDR3 bases: TGTGCCAGCAGTGAAAACAGCGGACAATTTTACGAGCAGTACTTC. Amino acids: CASSENSGQFYEQYF.

This rearrangement joins TRBV7-6 to TRBJ1-2; D ambiguous. The CDR3 totals 14 residues. Germline V gene data show CDR1 as SGHVS and CDR2 as FNYEAQ. Trimming took 5 bases from V and 2 from J, leaving 12 bases between them. The CDR3 reads CASSASPGNYGYTF. The CDR3, as DNA: TGTGCCAGCAGCGCTAGCCCGGGGAACTATGGCTACACCTTC. Drawing the rest from reference TRBV7-6 and TRBJ1-2, the complete variable domain is GAGVSQSPRYKVTKRGQDVALRCDPISGHVSLYWYRQALGQGPEFLTYFNYEAQQDKSGLPNDRFSAERPEGSISTLTIQRTEQRDSAMYRCASSASPGNYGYTFGSGTRLTVV.

This clonotype was seen just once. CDR3 sequence: CSARPTVLNYGYTF. CDR3 bases: TGCAGTGCTAGGCCCACGGTTCTTAACTATGGCTACACCTTC. This chain joins TRBV20-1 and TRBJ1-2; D ambiguous. This CDR3 spans 14 amino acids. Trimming cost V 3 bases and J 1 base, with 12 bases left between them. In germline, CDR1 is DFQATT, CDR2 SNEGSKA (reference sequence).

The chain uses TRBV6-2 or TRBV6-3 and TRBJ1-1; 7 bases align to TRBD1. This CDR3 region has 16 residues. The V segment lost 4 bases and the J segment 4 bases; nucleotides outside the gene matches: 12. Germline V gene data show CDR1 as MNHEY and CDR2 as SVGEGT. The CDR3 protein is CASSSHRKGAITEAFF. The DNA for the CDR3 is TGTGCCAGCAGTTCCCACCGAAAGGGGGCTATCACTGAAGCTTTCTTT.

The table lists this clonotype with many counts. The rearrangement uses TRBV7-2 and TRBJ1-4, with a possible D match to TRBD1 (5 bases). Germline values: CDR1 SGHTA, CDR2 FQGNSA. The V gene lost 5 bases and the J gene lost 7 bases, with 11 bases spanning the gap. The length of the CDR3 is 13 residues. CDR3 coding DNA: TGTGCCAGCAGCCCAGGGTTCGGTGAAAAACTGTTTTTT. Translating it yields CASSPGFGEKLFF.

Only one count was recorded for this clonotype. The chain is built from TRBV7-3 and TRBJ2-1; TRBD2 matches at 7 bases. The CDR3 totals 14 residues. Germline V gene sequence: CDR1 SGHTA, CDR2 FQGTGA. Unmatched junction bases numbered 2, after V lost 4 bases and J lost 2 bases. Here the CDR3 DNA reads TGTGCCAGCAGCTCTCTAGCGGCCTACAATGAGCAGTTCTTC. It translates to CASSSLAAYNEQFF. Full variable domain (remainder filled in from reference TRBV7-3 and TRBJ2-1): GAGVSQTPSNKVTEKGKYVELRCDPISGHTALYWYRQSLGQGPEFLIYFQGTGAADDSGLPNDRFFAVRPEGSVSTLKIQRTERGDSAVYLCASSSLAAYNEQFFGPGTRLTVL.

A few counts support this clonotype. The chain combines TRBV10-3 with TRBJ2-7, with a tentative D call TRBD2 (6 bases). The germline V gene has CDR1 ENHRY and CDR2 SYGVKD. V dropped 7 bases and J dropped 0 bases, with 10 bases sitting between them. CDR3 length equals 13 residues. The CDR3 is CAINGGSSYEQYF. CDR3 bases: TGTGCCATCAATGGAGGGAGCTCCTACGAGCAGTACTTC.